Described below is a single TCR beta chain sequence and its context. The antigen remains undetermined. CDR1 is SGHTA and CDR2 is FQGNSA in the germline V gene. The CDR3 extends over 15 amino acids. Trimming cost V 1 base and J 5 bases, with 11 bases left between them. Data came from immunoSEQ multiplex PCR; TCRdb stores just in-frame clones and leaves some out. Altogether 80,000 or so clones are present, around 93% being singletons, with the ten largest covering 0.32%. These data are taken from a study of OX40 agonist ivuxolimab in advanced cancers. About the study: Given to patients was ivuxolimab, an agonistic anti-OX40 (CD134) antibody. While on treatment, patients had intravenous ivuxolimab at 0.01 to 10 mg/kg every 2 weeks.

General study findings and limits: Clonal expansion by week 6 occurred in CD4+ and CD8+ blood T cells (at 0.1 to 3.0 mg/kg). The average count of expanded clones was higher among CD8+ T cells than among CD4+.

The sequencing used CD4+ or CD8+ T cells sorted from blood, collected in a trial of the OX40 agonist ivuxolimab. The TCR comes from an adult with an advanced solid tumor such as melanoma, head and neck, liver or kidney cancer. The genes are TRBV7-2 and TRBJ2-2, with D perhaps matching TRBD2 (5 bases). The CDR3 DNA sequence: TGTGCCAGCAGCTTAGTTTCAGGCGGGACCGGGGAGCTGTTTTTT. Translating it yields CASSLVSGGTGELFF.